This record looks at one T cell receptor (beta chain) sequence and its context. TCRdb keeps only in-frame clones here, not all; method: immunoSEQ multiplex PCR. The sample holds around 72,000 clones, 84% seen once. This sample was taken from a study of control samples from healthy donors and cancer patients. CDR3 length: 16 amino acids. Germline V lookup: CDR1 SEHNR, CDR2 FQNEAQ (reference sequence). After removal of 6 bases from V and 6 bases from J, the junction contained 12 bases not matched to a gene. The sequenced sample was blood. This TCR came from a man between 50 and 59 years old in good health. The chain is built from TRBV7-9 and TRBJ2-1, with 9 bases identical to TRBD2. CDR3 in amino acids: CASSSDGLAGTNEQFF. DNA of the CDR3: TGTGCCAGCAGTTCCGATGGGCTAGCGGGGACCAATGAGCAGTTCTTC.